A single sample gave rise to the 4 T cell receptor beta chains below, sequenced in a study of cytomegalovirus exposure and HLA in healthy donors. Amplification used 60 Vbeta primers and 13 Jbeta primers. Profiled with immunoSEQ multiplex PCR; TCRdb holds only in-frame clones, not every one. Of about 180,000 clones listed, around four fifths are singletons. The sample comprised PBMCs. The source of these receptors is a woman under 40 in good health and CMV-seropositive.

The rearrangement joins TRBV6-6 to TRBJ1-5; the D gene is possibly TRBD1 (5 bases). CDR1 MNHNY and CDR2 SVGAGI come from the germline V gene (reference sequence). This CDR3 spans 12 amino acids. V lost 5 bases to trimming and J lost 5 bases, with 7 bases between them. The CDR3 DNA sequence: TGTGCCAGCAGTGACAGCTATCAGCCCCAGCATTTT. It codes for CASSDSYQPQHF.

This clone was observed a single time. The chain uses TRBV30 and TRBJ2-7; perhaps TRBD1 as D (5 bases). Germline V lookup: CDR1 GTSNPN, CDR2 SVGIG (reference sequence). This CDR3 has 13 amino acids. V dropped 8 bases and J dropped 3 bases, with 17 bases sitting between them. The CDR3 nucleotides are TGTGCCCGGGCCACAGGCCGAGACTACGAGCAGTACTTC. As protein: CARATGRDYEQYF.

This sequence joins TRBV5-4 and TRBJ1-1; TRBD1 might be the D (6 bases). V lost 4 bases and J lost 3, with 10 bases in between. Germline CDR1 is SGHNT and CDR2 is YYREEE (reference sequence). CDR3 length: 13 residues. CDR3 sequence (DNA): TGTGCCAGCAGCCCAAGGACAGACACTGAAGCTTTCTTT. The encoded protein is CASSPRTDTEAFF.

CDR3 sequence: CASATGTDTQYF. DNA for the CDR3: TGCGCCAGTGCGACAGGCACAGATACGCAGTATTTT. The chain couples TRBV5-1 to TRBJ2-3; D may be TRBD1 (5 bases). Per germline, CDR1 SGHRS and CDR2 YFSETQ. V was clipped by 8 bases and J by 1 base, with 8 bases between them. CDR3 size: 12 residues.